The rows below give T cell receptor beta chains drawn from one sample of a study of cytomegalovirus exposure and HLA in healthy donors. Produced via immunoSEQ multiplex PCR; TCRdb's table is partial and in-frame only. The sample carries approximately 200,000 clones, roughly 85% recorded once. The material sequenced was PBMCs. The source of these receptors is a man aged 18 to 29 in good health and CMV-seronegative. Both conserved end residues are part of each CDR3. The D gene is left open where the match is weak. Expanded clones are given a class, and other clones once, few, many or no size at all.

d_gene,abundance,j_gene,v_gene,CDR3aa,CDR3nt
TRBD1,.,TRBJ1-4,TRBV9,CASSVAGGVDEKLFF,TGTGCCAGCAGCGTAGCAGGGGGTGTGGATGAAAAACTGTTTTTT
TRBD1,.,TRBJ1-5,TRBV19,CASSIPTGGYQPQHF,TGTGCCAGTAGTATTCCGACAGGGGGCTATCAGCCCCAGCATTTT
.,.,TRBJ2-5,TRBV28,CASSPADRETQYF,TGTGCCAGCAGTCCCGCTGACAGGGAGACCCAGTACTTC
.,.,TRBJ1-2,TRBV12-5,CASGPPDKTNYGYTF,TGTGCTAGTGGTCCCCCTGACAAGACTAACTATGGCTACACCTTC
TRBD1,.,TRBJ1-2,TRBV30,CAWSAAWLGTGYGYTF,TGTGCCTGGAGTGCAGCCTGGTTAGGGACAGGCTATGGCTACACCTTC
TRBD1,.,TRBJ2-7,TRBV28,CASSLATRGRMDEQYF,TGTGCCAGCAGTTTGGCCACGAGGGGGCGGATGGACGAGCAGTACTTC
.,.,TRBJ2-5,TRBV5-4,CASSESSGWQETQYF,TGTGCCAGCAGCGAATCGTCCGGTTGGCAAGAGACCCAGTACTTC
TRBD2,.,TRBJ2-2,TRBV7-8,CASSLEDGRGGELFF,TGTGCCAGCAGCTTAGAGGACGGGAGGGGCGGGGAGCTGTTTTTT
TRBD1,.,TRBJ2-2,TRBV7-2,CASSSYDRAEAGELFF,TGTGCCAGCAGCTCATACGACAGGGCCGAAGCGGGGGAGCTGTTTTTT
TRBD2,.,TRBJ2-7,TRBV9,CASSVGLAGGLSYEQYF,TGTGCCAGCAGCGTAGGACTAGCGGGAGGGCTTTCCTACGAGCAGTACTTC
TRBD2,.,TRBJ2-1,TRBV5-6,CASSTGLAGYNEQFF,TGTGCCAGCAGCACGGGACTAGCGGGGTACAATGAGCAGTTCTTC
TRBD2,.,TRBJ2-7,TRBV27,CASTQAGLAYEQYF,TGTGCCAGCACCCAAGCGGGATTAGCCTACGAGCAGTACTTC
TRBD1,few,TRBJ2-7,TRBV5-5,CASSLEQGVGEQYF,TGTGCCAGCAGCTTGGAGCAGGGGGTAGGGGAGCAGTACTTC
.,.,TRBJ1-1,TRBV19,CASISDRNTEAFF,TGTGCCAGTATCTCGGACAGGAACACTGAAGCTTTCTTT
TRBD2,.,TRBJ2-7,TRBV19,CASSLLAGVPYEQYF,TGTGCCAGTAGTCTTTTAGCGGGAGTCCCCTACGAGCAGTACTTC
.,few,TRBJ1-3,TRBV5-1,CASPPSAIYF,TGCGCCAGCCCCCCCTCAGCCATATATTTT
.,once,TRBJ1-1,TRBV4-3,CASSQDTANTEAFF,TGCGCCAGCAGCCAAGATACTGCGAACACTGAAGCTTTCTTT
TRBD1,.,TRBJ2-1,TRBV5-1,CASKTDRETYNEQFF,TGCGCCAGCAAAACCGACAGGGAGACCTACAATGAGCAGTTCTTC
TRBD1,.,TRBJ1-4,TRBV25-1,CASSEWRGTGDEKLFF,TGTGCCAGCAGTGAATGGAGGGGGACAGGGGATGAAAAACTGTTTTTT
.,.,TRBJ2-2,TRBV13,CASSQRQKSNTGELFF,TGTGCCAGCAGCCAACGACAGAAATCGAACACCGGGGAGCTGTTTTTT
.,.,TRBJ1-1,TRBV5-4,CASSTETENTEAFF,TGTGCCAGCAGCACCGAGACAGAGAACACTGAAGCTTTCTTT
.,.,TRBJ1-3,TRBV6-5,CASSTGRPSGNTIYF,TGTGCCAGCAGTACAGGGAGACCCTCTGGAAACACCATATATTTT
TRBD1,.,TRBJ2-2,TRBV30,CAWSVDRVGELFF,TGTGCCTGGAGTGTAGACAGGGTCGGGGAGCTGTTTTTT
.,.,TRBJ1-3,TRBV4-3,CASSPRDGNTIYF,TGCGCCAGCAGCCCCAGGGATGGAAACACCATATATTTT
.,.,TRBJ2-1,TRBV12-5,CASGLSGGGDNEQFF,TGTGCTAGTGGTTTGAGCGGAGGGGGGGACAATGAGCAGTTCTTC
.,.,TRBJ2-5,TRBV25-1,CASSPRAGWREQYF,TGTGCCAGCAGTCCCCGGGCAGGGTGGCGTGAGCAGTACTTC
.,.,TRBJ2-7,TRBV27,CASAGAEQYF,TGTGCCAGCGCCGGAGCCGAGCAGTACTTC
TRBD2,.,TRBJ2-3,TRBV7-3,CASSPGSAGTDTQYF,TGTGCCAGCAGCCCGGGATCAGCGGGAACAGATACGCAGTATTTT
.,.,TRBJ1-1,TRBV28,CASSFSLGGVRGRTEAFF,TGTGCCAGCAGTTTTAGTTTGGGGGGGGTTAGGGGTAGGACTGAAGCTTTCTTT
.,.,TRBJ1-1,TRBV27,CASTIGRVQVGTEAFF,TGTGCCAGCACCATCGGCAGGGTCCAGGTGGGCACTGAAGCTTTCTTT
.,few,TRBJ1-1,TRBV6-4,CAIGSNQNTEAFF,TGTGCCATCGGGTCGAACCAGAACACTGAAGCTTTCTTT
TRBD1,.,TRBJ2-3,TRBV6-1,CASSERQGVTDTQYF,TGTGCCAGCAGTGAAAGACAGGGAGTCACAGATACGCAGTATTTT
.,.,TRBJ1-2,TRBV20-1,CSADGTPGYTF,TGCAGTGCTGATGGGACTCCCGGCTACACCTTC
.,.,TRBJ2-3,TRBV4-3,CASSQAGETQGDTQYF,TGCGCCAGCAGCCAAGCAGGGGAGACTCAAGGGGATACGCAGTATTTT
.,.,TRBJ1-4,TRBV23-1,CASREVTNEKLFF,TGCGCCAGCAGGGAGGTTACTAATGAAAAACTGTTTTTT